The clone carrying this TCR beta chain came up many times. As yet, its antigen is unknown. The sample belongs to a study of T cell repertoires in cytomegalovirus infection. The wider study: Indicated by public TCR beta signatures were CMV infection and matching HLA type.

Findings and limits, study-wide: Based on cumulative public TCR beta family frequency, carriers of CMV plus the relevant HLA were identified.

MiXCR, run by TCRdb on the reads, gives a single entry per CDR3 protein. The table lists just over 450,000 distinct CDR3 sequences, about 44% of them singletons. The CDR3 is 15 amino acids. Germline V CDR1 and CDR2: SGHTA, FQGNSA. The V end was cut by 0 bases, the J end by 1 base, with 8 bases between. Sequencing was performed on cultured PBMCs, taken from culture after CMV antigen stimulation. The clonotype originates from a human donor in good health (CMV status not recorded). Some clones in this sample may be carry-over from other donors' samples. V and J are TRBV7-2 and TRBJ2-3, with a possible D match to TRBD1 (5 bases). The chain's CDR3 is CASSLAGRRTDTQYF. The CDR3 nucleotides read TGTGCCAGCAGCTTAGCGGGGCGGCGCACAGATACGCAGTATTTT.